Each of the 19 T cell receptor beta chains below was sequenced from the same sample in a study of cytomegalovirus exposure and HLA in healthy donors. Primers included in the PCR were 60 Vbeta and 13 Jbeta primers. TCRdb keeps only in-frame clones here, not all; method: immunoSEQ multiplex PCR. Of some 150,000 clones listed, approximately 75% are singletons. Sequencing was done on a sample of PBMCs. These receptor sequences come from a male donor in good health and CMV-seronegative.

The V and J genes are TRBV1 and TRBJ2-5; the table's D call of TRBD2 was not tested on the DNA. TRBV1 is termed a pseudogene. The CDR3 is 11 residues long. The CDR3 nucleotides read TGCACCCCCCCCCGGAGAGAGGCCCAGTACTTC. Translating gives CTPPRREAQYF.

The CDR3: CASSGDTGNNQPQHF. The CDR3 DNA reads TGTGCCAGCAGTGGAGATACAGGGAACAATCAGCCCCAGCATTTT. The chain links TRBV2 to TRBJ1-5; a weak D match, TRBD1 (6 bases). Germline V gene sequence: CDR1 SNHLY, CDR2 FYNNEI. The ends were cut back, 4 bases at V and 3 bases at J, with 13 bases in the middle. This CDR3 is built from 15 residues.

V usage is TRBV29-1 and J usage is TRBJ2-1, with 12 positions matching TRBD2. V shed 6 bases, J shed 15 bases, and the junction held 12 bases outside the gene matches. Per the germline V gene, CDR1 is SQVTM and CDR2 is ANQGSEA. The CDR3 length is 13 residues. Written as DNA, the CDR3 is TGCAGCGTGTTACTAGCGGGGGGTTCCCCGGGGTTCTTC. Its translation: CSVLLAGGSPGFF.

The chain couples TRBV25-1 to TRBJ2-1, with no clear D. Looked up from germline, CDR1 is MGHDK and CDR2 is SYGVNS. This CDR3 region has 11 residues. Trimming removed 2 bases at V and 11 bases at J, with 7 bases between. CDR3 coding DNA: TGTGCCAGCAGTGAAGGCCCTCAGCAGTTCTTC. Translation gives CASSEGPQQFF.

The rearrangement uses TRBV5-6 and TRBJ2-3; 11 positions agree with TRBD1. This CDR3 spans 16 amino acids. Losses at the gene ends were 4 bases for V and 7 bases for J; bases not matched to a gene: 11. Germline CDR1 and CDR2: SGHDT and YYEEEE. DNA of the CDR3: TGTGCCAGCAGCCCGGTGGGGACAGGGGGTGGATATACGCAGTATTTT. Its protein product is CASSPVGTGGGYTQYF.

The V gene is TRBV9, the J gene TRBJ1-6; 9 nucleotides align to TRBD1. J was trimmed by 8 bases and V by 3 bases; bases with no gene match: 6. Germline V gene data show CDR1 as SGDLS and CDR2 as YYNGEE. The CDR3 length is 15 residues. The CDR3 here is CASSATGGADSPLHF. The CDR3 nucleotides are TGTGCCAGCAGCGCTACAGGGGGCGCCGATTCACCCCTCCACTTT. Using reference TRBV9 and TRBJ1-6 for the parts outside the CDR3, the full variable domain is DSGVTQTPKHLITATGQRVTLRCSPRSGDLSVYWYQQSLDQGLQFLIQYYNGEERAKGNILERFSAQQFPDLHSELNLSSLELGDSALYFCASSATGGADSPLHFGNGTRLTVT.

This chain connects TRBV2 to TRBJ1-6, with 7 positions matching TRBD1. V trimming: 7 bases; J trimming: 9 bases; junction bases outside the gene matches: 12. The germline V gene encodes CDR1 SNHLY and CDR2 FYNNEI. The CDR3 consists of 15 residues. The CDR3 is CASTTPTGVGSPLHF. The DNA of the CDR3 is TGTGCCAGCACCACGCCTACAGGGGTGGGTTCACCCCTCCACTTT.

This clone was observed a handful of times. The V gene is TRBV7-2, the J gene TRBJ2-7; 10 bases match TRBD2. Germline-derived CDR1 and CDR2 are SGHTA and FQGNSA. The J segment lost 3 bases and the V segment lost 2 bases, leaving 1 base of the junction unmatched. The CDR3 extends over 14 amino acids. The CDR3 sequence is CASSLTSGNYEQYF. The DNA for the CDR3 is TGTGCCAGCAGCTTAACTAGCGGGAACTACGAGCAGTACTTC.

The CDR3 reads CASSLSGSPAGETQYF. CDR3 DNA sequence: TGTGCCAGCAGCTTATCGGGCAGTCCGGCGGGTGAGACCCAGTACTTC. The chain uses TRBV7-6 and TRBJ2-5; tentatively, D is TRBD2 (5 bases). The V end lost 2 bases, the J end lost 5 bases, and 18 bases lay between the germline ends. The CDR3 loop spans 16 amino acids. The germline V gene encodes CDR1 SGHVS and CDR2 FNYEAQ.

The rearrangement joins TRBV5-1 to TRBJ2-3; no firm D call. Germline CDR1 reads SGHRS; CDR2 reads YFSETQ. The germline V and J ends were trimmed by 1 base and 2 bases, with 14 bases remaining between them. This CDR3 has 16 residues. The CDR3: CASSLTVAALTDTQYF. The DNA for the CDR3 is TGCGCCAGCAGCTTGACGGTTGCGGCACTCACAGATACGCAGTATTTT.

The chain links TRBV6-6 to TRBJ1-1; D is unresolved. The germline V gene has CDR1 MNHNY and CDR2 SVGAGI (reference sequence). The CDR3 consists of 13 residues. With 2 bases removed from V and 2 bases from J, the gap between germline ends came to 6 bases. CDR3: CASSYNSNTEAFF. The CDR3 DNA follows: TGTGCCAGCAGTTACAACAGTAACACTGAAGCTTTCTTT.

The V and J genes are TRBV5-4 and TRBJ1-2; D possibly corresponds to TRBD1 (6 bases). Germline V gene data show CDR1 as SGHNT and CDR2 as YYREEE (reference sequence). CDR3 length equals 13 residues. V was trimmed by 1 base and J by 4 bases, leaving 8 bases between them. This CDR3 reads CASSLNRVYGYTF. In nucleotides, the CDR3 is TGTGCCAGCAGCTTGAACAGGGTCTATGGCTACACCTTC.

The rearrangement joins TRBV30 to TRBJ1-2, with 7 bases identical to TRBD1. CDR1 and CDR2 from the germline V gene are GTSNPN and SVGIG (reference sequence). V dropped 2 bases and J dropped 2; count of bases not matched to a gene: 2. The CDR3 loop spans 13 amino acids. CDR3 DNA: TGTGCCTGGAGTTCGGACAGGAACTATGGCTACACCTTC. The encoded protein is CAWSSDRNYGYTF.

The table lists this clone with a count of one. The J gene is TRBJ2-3, the V gene TRBV6-5, with D unresolved. V lost 0 bases to trimming and J lost 4 bases, with 8 bases between them. The CDR3 contains 14 residues. The V gene's germline CDR1 is MNHEY and CDR2 SVGAGI. Written as DNA, the CDR3 is TGTGCCAGCAGTTACTCGAAGCCGTCAGATACGCAGTATTTT. As protein: CASSYSKPSDTQYF.

V gene TRBV19 combines with J gene TRBJ2-1; 7 nucleotides align to TRBD2. CDR3 length: 14 amino acids. The J segment lost 7 bases and the V segment lost 5 bases, leaving 8 bases of the junction unmatched. CDR1 LNHDA and CDR2 SQIVND come from the germline V gene (reference sequence). The CDR3 reads CASSFWGGANEQFF. The CDR3 DNA reads TGTGCCAGTAGTTTTTGGGGAGGGGCAAATGAGCAGTTCTTC. The full variable domain, completed using reference TRBV19 and TRBJ2-1, is DGGITQSPKYLFRKEGQNVTLSCEQNLNHDAMYWYRQDPGQGLRLIYYSQIVNDFQKGDIAEGYSVSREKKESFPLTVTSAQKNPTAFYLCASSFWGGANEQFFGPGTRLTVL.

This chain joins TRBV9 and TRBJ2-6; D ambiguous. The CDR3 has 14 amino acids. CDR1 SGDLS and CDR2 YYNGEE come from the germline V gene. Between the trimmed V and J ends, which lost 3 bases and 4 bases, there was a span of 8 bases. The CDR3 nucleotides read TGTGCCAGCAGCGGGGCCAGGGGGGCCAACGTCCTGACTTTC. As protein: CASSGARGANVLTF. The whole variable domain, filled in from reference TRBV9 and TRBJ2-6, reads DSGVTQTPKHLITATGQRVTLRCSPRSGDLSVYWYQQSLDQGLQFLIQYYNGEERAKGNILERFSAQQFPDLHSELNLSSLELGDSALYFCASSGARGANVLTFGAGSRLTVL.

The chain is built from TRBV6-1 and TRBJ2-3; 10 bases map to TRBD2. Germline-derived CDR1 and CDR2 are MNHNS and SASEGT. V was clipped by 7 bases and J by 6 bases; unmatched bases: 10. The CDR3 loop spans 15 amino acids. CDR3 bases: TGTGCCAGCACCACAGTGAAGGGACTAGCGGATACGCAGTATTTT. Its translation: CASTTVKGLADTQYF.

The chain is built from TRBV5-1 and TRBJ2-7, with no clear D. The V gene's germline CDR1 is SGHRS and CDR2 YFSETQ. V was cut by 1 base and J by 1 base, with 9 bases left in between. The CDR3 consists of 14 residues. Written as DNA, the CDR3 is TGCGCCAGCAGCTTGACAGCTGGATCCTACGAGCAGTACTTC. It is translated as CASSLTAGSYEQYF. Supplemented by reference TRBV5-1 and TRBJ2-7, the full variable domain reads KAGVTQTPRYLIKTRGQQVTLSCSPISGHRSVSWYQQTPGQGLQFLFEYFSETQRNKGNFPGRFSGRQFSNSRSEMNVSTLELGDSALYLCASSLTAGSYEQYFGPGTRLTVT.

The chain combines TRBV9 with TRBJ2-2; the D is unclear. Germline lookup yields CDR1 SGDLS and CDR2 YYNGEE. The CDR3 runs 15 residues. Trimming cost V 0 bases and J 3 bases, with 9 bases left between them. Here the CDR3 reads CASSVGWSDTGELFF. The CDR3, as DNA: TGTGCCAGCAGCGTAGGGTGGAGTGACACCGGGGAGCTGTTTTTT.